These T cell receptor beta chains were read from a single sample in a study of immune cell composition in non-small cell lung cancer. Assay used: immunoSEQ multiplex PCR; TCRdb lists only in-frame clones, some missing. This table has 4,000 to 5,000 clones, about 65% appearing once. The specimen sequenced was non-adjacent lung tissue. These receptors came from a human donor with non-small cell lung cancer. Each CDR3 is given with its conserved first and last residue. A D gene is named only where the DNA matches it firmly. For some rows the clone size is stated as once, few or many, or as a class when expanded; others skip it.

J gene | clone size | D gene | V gene | CDR3 protein | CDR3 DNA
TRBJ2-1 | . | TRBD2 | TRBV27 | CASSSATSGGAGEQFF | TGTGCCAGCAGTTCCGCGACTAGCGGGGGGGCGGGAGAGCAGTTCTTC
TRBJ2-7 | . | . | TRBV5-8 | CASSLCREEYF | TGTGCCAGCAGCTTGTGCAGGGAGGAGTACTTC
TRBJ2-7 | . | TRBD2 | TRBV7-2 | CASSSHSGDQGLREQYF | TGTGCCAGCAGCTCCCATAGCGGGGATCAGGGACTACGGGAGCAGTACTTC
TRBJ1-2 | . | TRBD1 | TRBV27 | CASSANRGSASYGYTF | TGTGCCAGCAGTGCAAACAGGGGCTCTGCAAGCTATGGCTACACCTTC
TRBJ1-5 | once | . | TRBV28 | CASSLGGTNQPQHF | TGTGCCAGCAGTTTGGGGGGGACCAATCAGCCCCAGCATTTT
TRBJ2-3 | . | . | TRBV6-5 | CASSYSRDYTQYF | TGTGCCAGCAGTTACTCTCGGGACTATACGCAGTATTTT
TRBJ2-5 | . | . | TRBV5-6 | CASSRRTGSQETQYF | TGTGCCAGCAGCCGACGGACGGGGAGCCAAGAGACCCAGTACTTC
TRBJ2-7 | once | . | TRBV19 | CASSIDLGVGYEQYF | TGTGCCAGTAGTATTGACCTAGGGGTCGGATACGAGCAGTACTTC
TRBJ1-6 | . | . | TRBV13 | CASSLGWNSPLHF | TGTGCCAGCAGCTTAGGGTGGAATTCACCCCTCCACTTT
TRBJ1-5 | few | . | TRBV19 | CASSIWGGEKPQHF | TGTGCCAGTAGTATATGGGGAGGGGAAAAGCCCCAGCATTTT
TRBJ2-5 | . | TRBD2 | TRBV11-2 | CASSLRLRGGGQETQYF | TGTGCCAGCAGCTTAAGGTTGCGGGGGGGTGGGCAAGAGACCCAGTACTTC
TRBJ2-7 | . | TRBD1 | TRBV5-1 | CASSRTGGDYEQYF | TGCGCCAGCAGCAGGACAGGGGGAGACTACGAGCAGTACTTC
TRBJ1-6 | . | TRBD1 | TRBV19 | CASSEGANNSPLHF | TGTGCCAGTAGTGAGGGGGCGAATAATTCACCCCTCCACTTT
TRBJ1-5 | once | . | TRBV11-3 | CASSPPRAGDSNQPQHF | TGTGCCAGCAGCCCCCCCCGGGCAGGTGATAGCAATCAGCCCCAGCATTTT
TRBJ1-6 | . | . | TRBV6-6 | CASRDSGASSPLHF | TGTGCCAGCAGGGACTCGGGGGCGAGTTCACCCCTCCACTTT
TRBJ1-1 | . | . | TRBV6-5 | CASSYNGDTEAFF | TGTGCCAGCAGTTACAACGGGGACACTGAAGCTTTCTTT
TRBJ1-1 | few | . | TRBV29-1 | CSVEVQGIYPEAFF | TGCAGCGTTGAGGTTCAGGGTATTTACCCTGAAGCTTTCTTT
TRBJ1-6 | . | . | TRBV6-1 | CASTPFRHNSPLHF | TGTGCCAGCACCCCTTTTAGGCATAATTCACCCCTCCACTTT
TRBJ2-7 | . | TRBD1 | TRBV19 | CASSLGQGEIYEQYF | TGTGCCAGTAGTCTTGGACAGGGGGAGATTTACGAGCAGTACTTC
TRBJ1-1 | . | . | TRBV4-1 | CASSPRADEAFF | TGCGCCAGCAGCCCCCGTGCCGATGAAGCTTTCTTT
TRBJ2-2 | . | TRBD1 | TRBV2 | CASSTRDRGSTGELFF | TGTGCCAGCAGTACCCGGGACAGGGGTTCGACCGGGGAGCTGTTTTTT
TRBJ2-7 | . | TRBD1 | TRBV7-2 | CASSPRDRAFYEQYF | TGTGCCAGCAGCCCCCGGGACAGGGCATTCTACGAGCAGTACTTC
TRBJ1-4 | once | . | TRBV7-2 | CASSLAGPNEKLFF | TGTGCCAGCAGCTTAGCGGGTCCCAATGAAAAACTGTTTTTT
TRBJ2-7 | . | . | TRBV6-1 | CASSYGGGGYEQYF | TGTGCCAGCAGTTATGGAGGGGGCGGGTACGAGCAGTACTTC
TRBJ1-1 | . | . | TRBV28 | CASSFRRIEAFF | TGTGCCAGCAGTTTTCGACGAATTGAAGCTTTCTTT
TRBJ1-1 | . | TRBD1 | TRBV5-6 | CASSFTGTGVTEAFF | TGTGCCAGCAGCTTTACCGGGACAGGGGTAACTGAAGCTTTCTTT
TRBJ1-2 | few | . | TRBV11-3 | CASGVTGLYGYTF | TGTGCCAGCGGAGTAACAGGGCTCTATGGCTACACCTTC
TRBJ1-5 | . | . | TRBV6-6 | CASSNRVNQPQHF | TGTGCCAGCAGTAACAGGGTCAATCAGCCCCAGCATTTT
TRBJ2-3 | few | . | TRBV5-4 | CASSLGRTSSDTQYF | TGTGCCAGCAGCTTGGGGCGTACTAGCTCGGATACGCAGTATTTT
TRBJ1-5 | . | TRBD1 | TRBV19 | CASSMGGQGAGQPQHF | TGTGCCAGTAGTATGGGGGGACAGGGGGCTGGTCAGCCCCAGCATTTT
TRBJ1-2 | . | . | TRBV6-5 | CASSLTVNYGYTF | TGTGCCAGCAGTTTGACAGTAAACTATGGCTACACATTC
TRBJ2-3 | few | TRBD2 | TRBV6-1 | CASRGTSGSTDTQYF | TGTGCCAGCAGGGGGACTAGCGGGAGCACAGATACGCAGTATTTT
TRBJ1-1 | few | . | TRBV7-9 | CASSLAGGSNTEAFF | TGTGCCAGCAGCTTAGCTGGGGGGTCGAACACTGAAGCTTTCTTT